These T cell receptor beta chains were read from a single sample in a study of blood T cell repertoires in COVID-19. Libraries were prepared by immunoSEQ multiplex PCR; TCRdb keeps only in-frame clonotypes and omits some of them. The profile shows about 21,000 clones, 89% of them singletons. The sample taken for sequencing was peripheral blood. Receptors originate from a human donor in a cohort sampled during active COVID-19. Each CDR3 is given with its conserved first and last residue. The D gene is left open where the match is weak. Expanded clones get a size class; other rows say once, few or many, or leave the size out.

d_call: TRBD2
v_call: TRBV5-4
j_call: TRBJ2-2
clone_size: -
cdr3_nt: TGTGCCAGCCGCCTAATGACTAGCGGGAGTGTCGGGGAGCTGTTTTTT
cdr3_aa: CASRLMTSGSVGELFF

d_call: TRBD2
v_call: TRBV4-2
j_call: TRBJ2-2
clone_size: -
cdr3_nt: TGTGCCAGCAGCCAAGATTTTGCTAGCGGGTACACCGGGGAGCTGTTTTTT
cdr3_aa: CASSQDFASGYTGELFF

d_call: -
v_call: TRBV5-1
j_call: TRBJ2-7
clone_size: -
cdr3_nt: TGCGCCAGCAGCTTCAATTCCTACGAGCAGTACTTC
cdr3_aa: CASSFNSYEQYF

d_call: TRBD1
v_call: TRBV28
j_call: TRBJ2-7
clone_size: -
cdr3_nt: TGTGCCAGCAGGTTGACAGGGGTAAACTACGAGCAGTACTTC
cdr3_aa: CASRLTGVNYEQYF

d_call: TRBD2
v_call: TRBV6-5
j_call: TRBJ2-5
clone_size: -
cdr3_nt: TGTGCCAGCACCCCGGCGGGGGGGACTCAAGAGACCCAGTACTTC
cdr3_aa: CASTPAGGTQETQYF

d_call: -
v_call: TRBV20-1
j_call: TRBJ1-2
clone_size: -
cdr3_nt: TGCAGTGCCCTAATCTATGGCTACACCTTC
cdr3_aa: CSALIYGYTF

d_call: -
v_call: TRBV28
j_call: TRBJ1-1
clone_size: -
cdr3_nt: TGTGCCAGCAGTGACGACAGCTCAAACACTGAAGCTTTCTTT
cdr3_aa: CASSDDSSNTEAFF

d_call: TRBD2
v_call: TRBV5-1
j_call: TRBJ2-2
clone_size: few
cdr3_nt: TGCGCCAGCAGCTTGGGTCTTTTAAGGAGCGGGAATACCGGGGAGCTGTTTTTT
cdr3_aa: CASSLGLLRSGNTGELFF

d_call: -
v_call: TRBV6-5
j_call: TRBJ1-3
clone_size: -
cdr3_nt: TGTGCCAGCGGACAATTTGGAAACACCATATATTTT
cdr3_aa: CASGQFGNTIYF

d_call: TRBD2
v_call: TRBV27
j_call: TRBJ2-1
clone_size: -
cdr3_nt: TGTGCCAGCAGTTTACTAGCGGGGCCATACAATGAGCAGTTCTTC
cdr3_aa: CASSLLAGPYNEQFF

d_call: -
v_call: TRBV6-5
j_call: TRBJ2-5
clone_size: -
cdr3_nt: TGTGCCAGCAGTCCCTATGCCTTAGAGACCCAGTACTTC
cdr3_aa: CASSPYALETQYF

d_call: TRBD1
v_call: TRBV28
j_call: TRBJ2-1
clone_size: -
cdr3_nt: TGTGCCAGCAGTTTATACAGGGGCGACAATGAGCAGTTCTTC
cdr3_aa: CASSLYRGDNEQFF

d_call: -
v_call: TRBV7-9
j_call: TRBJ2-5
clone_size: -
cdr3_nt: TGTGCCAGCAGCTTTACTATGACCCTGGGAGAGACCCAGTACTTC
cdr3_aa: CASSFTMTLGETQYF

d_call: -
v_call: TRBV28
j_call: TRBJ1-6
clone_size: -
cdr3_nt: TGTGCCAGCAGTTTCCCCGGACTTGCCGACCGGGACTTT
cdr3_aa: CASSFPGLADRDF